There are many counts of the clone carrying this TCR beta chain. Its specificity is not known. CDR1 LNHDA and CDR2 SQIVND come from the germline V gene (reference sequence). The V segment lost 5 bases and the J segment 10 bases; nucleotides outside the gene matches: 5. This CDR3 is 14 amino acids long. TCRdb re-analysed the reads in MiXCR, keeping a single row per CDR3 protein. The repertoire has over 300,000 distinct CDR3 sequences, roughly 9.5% of them found once; the top ten carry roughly 4.5%. The sample belongs to a study of T cell repertoires in cytomegalovirus infection. The wider study: Indicated by public TCR beta signatures were CMV infection and matching HLA type. Whole-study findings and limits: Of the TCR beta families, the public ones yielded a cumulative frequency that identified carriers of CMV plus the relevant HLA. Across the ex vivo response, the dominant clonotypes were HLA-C-restricted CMV-specific TCR beta clonotypes.

The chain employs TRBV19 and TRBJ1-6; the match to TRBD1 covers 10 bases. This TCR came from a human donor in good health (CMV status not recorded). Some clones in this sample may be carry-over from other donors' samples. Material: PBMCs. The CDR3 loop is CASSAGQGKSPLHF. As DNA, the CDR3 is TGTGCCAGTAGTGCGGGACAGGGGAAATCACCCCTCCACTTT.